Below, 3 T cell receptor beta chains from the same sample are listed, as sequenced in a study of T cells after yellow fever vaccination. TCRdb reprocessed the 5' RACE reads with MiXCR, giving one entry per CDR3 protein. Counted here are 150,000 or so distinct CDR3 sequences, 9.3% occurring once; the ten biggest clones make up roughly 40%. The sequences come from CD8+ T cells sorted from PBMCs, collected 45 days after the yellow fever booster vaccination. The receptors shown here come from a man in his late teens or twenties who received the YFV17D yellow fever vaccine.

This clonotype was seen at least ten times. V and J are TRBV4-3 and TRBJ1-2, with unresolved D. CDR1 is LGHNA and CDR2 is YSLEER in the germline V gene. V shed 0 bases and J shed 0 bases, with 5 bases lying between them. The CDR3 runs to 14 residues. This CDR3 is CASSQDWANYGYTF. CDR3 coding DNA: TGCGCCAGCAGCCAAGATTGGGCTAACTATGGCTACACCTTC.

The chain has TRBV9 and TRBJ2-3; 7 nucleotides line up with TRBD2. The CDR3 sequence is 15 residues long. CDR1 and CDR2 from the germline V gene are SGDLS and YYNGEE. V was pared by 0 bases and J by 3 bases, with 4 bases of the junction left unmatched. This chain's CDR3 is CASSVARGGTDTQYF. The CDR3 DNA follows: TGTGCCAGCAGCGTAGCTCGCGGGGGTACAGATACGCAGTATTTT.

This clonotype was recorded once. The J gene is TRBJ1-2, the V gene TRBV12-3 or TRBV12-4; D is perhaps TRBD1 (5 bases). The CDR3 length is 14 residues. V lost 4 bases and J lost 2, with 11 bases in between. The CDR3 coding sequence is TGTGCCAGCAGTTCCCCAGGGATCAACTATGGCTACACCTTC. Its protein product is CASSSPGINYGYTF.